Below, one T cell receptor (beta chain) is given with its context. The data derive from a study of PD-1 and CTLA-4 blockade in melanoma. Assay used: immunoSEQ multiplex PCR; TCRdb lists only in-frame clones, some missing. Altogether 25,000 to 30,000 clones are present, around 90% being singletons, with the ten largest covering about 8.1%. Germline CDR1 is MNHEY and CDR2 is SVGAGI. CDR3 length equals 14 residues. Trimming pared 2 bases from V and 11 bases from J, leaving 15 bases between. The chain links TRBV6-5 to TRBJ2-2; no reliable D call. Sample: CD8+ T cells from peripheral blood, taken before anti-PD-1 treatment. The TCR comes from a human donor with melanoma. The CDR3 is CASSYGSPTIELFF. Written as DNA, the CDR3 is TGTGCCAGCAGTTACGGCAGCCCAACGATTGAGCTGTTTTTT.